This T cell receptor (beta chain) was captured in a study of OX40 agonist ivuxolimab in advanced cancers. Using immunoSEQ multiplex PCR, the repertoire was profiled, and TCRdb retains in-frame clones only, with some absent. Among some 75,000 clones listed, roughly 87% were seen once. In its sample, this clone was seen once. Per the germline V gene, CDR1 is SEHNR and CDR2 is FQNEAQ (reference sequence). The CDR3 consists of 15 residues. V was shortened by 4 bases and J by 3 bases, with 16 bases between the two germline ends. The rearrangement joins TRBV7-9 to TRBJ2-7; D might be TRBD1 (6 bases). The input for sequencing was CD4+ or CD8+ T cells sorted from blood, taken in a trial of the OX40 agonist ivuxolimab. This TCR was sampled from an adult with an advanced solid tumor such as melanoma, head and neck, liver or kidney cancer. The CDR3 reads CASSSDRQALYEQYF. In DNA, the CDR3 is TGTGCCAGCAGCTCAGACAGACAGGCCCTCTACGAGCAGTACTTC.